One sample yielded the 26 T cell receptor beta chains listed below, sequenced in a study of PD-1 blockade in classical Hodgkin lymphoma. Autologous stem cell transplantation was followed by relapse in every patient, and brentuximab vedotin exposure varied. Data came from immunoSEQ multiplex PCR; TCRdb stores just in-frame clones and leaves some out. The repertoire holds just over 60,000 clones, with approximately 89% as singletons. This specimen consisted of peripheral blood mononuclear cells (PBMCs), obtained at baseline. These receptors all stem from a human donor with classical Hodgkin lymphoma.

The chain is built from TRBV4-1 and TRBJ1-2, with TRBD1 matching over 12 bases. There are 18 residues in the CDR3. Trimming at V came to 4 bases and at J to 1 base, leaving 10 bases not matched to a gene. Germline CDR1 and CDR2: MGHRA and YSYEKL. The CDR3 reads CASSPEPWDRGLNYGYTF. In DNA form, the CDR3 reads TGCGCCAGCAGCCCCGAGCCCTGGGACAGGGGGCTTAACTATGGCTACACCTTC.

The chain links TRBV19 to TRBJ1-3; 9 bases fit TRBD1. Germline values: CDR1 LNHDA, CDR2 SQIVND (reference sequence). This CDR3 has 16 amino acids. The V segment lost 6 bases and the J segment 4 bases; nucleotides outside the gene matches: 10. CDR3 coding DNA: TGTGCCAGTAGACGCCGGGACAGGGATAAGGGAAACACCATATATTTT. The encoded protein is CASRRRDRDKGNTIYF.

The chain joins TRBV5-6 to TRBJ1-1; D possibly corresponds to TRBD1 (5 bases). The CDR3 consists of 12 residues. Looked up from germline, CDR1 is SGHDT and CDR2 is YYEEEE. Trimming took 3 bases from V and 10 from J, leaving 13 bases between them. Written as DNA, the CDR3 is TGTGCCAGCAGCTCGGGAAGGGACGGAGCTTTCTTT. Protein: CASSSGRDGAFF.

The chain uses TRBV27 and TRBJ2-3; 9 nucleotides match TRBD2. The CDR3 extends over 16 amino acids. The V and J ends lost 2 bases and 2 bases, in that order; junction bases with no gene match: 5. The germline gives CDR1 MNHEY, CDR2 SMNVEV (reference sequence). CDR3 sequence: CASSLVAGGYTDTQYF. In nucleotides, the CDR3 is TGTGCCAGCAGTTTAGTTGCGGGGGGGTACACAGATACGCAGTATTTT.

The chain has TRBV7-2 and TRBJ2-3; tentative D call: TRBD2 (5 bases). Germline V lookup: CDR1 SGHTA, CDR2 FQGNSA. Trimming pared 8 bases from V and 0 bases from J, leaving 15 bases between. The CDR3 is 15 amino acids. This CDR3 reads CASSTDGKSTDTQYF. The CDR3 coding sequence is TGTGCCAGCTCCACGGACGGGAAAAGCACAGATACGCAGTATTTT.

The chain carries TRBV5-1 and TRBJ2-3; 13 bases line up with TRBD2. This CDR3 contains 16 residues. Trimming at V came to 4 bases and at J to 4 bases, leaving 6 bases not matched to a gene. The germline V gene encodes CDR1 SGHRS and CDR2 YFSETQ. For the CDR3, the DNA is TGCGCCAGCAGCCTAGGGACTAGCGGGACCCCAGATACGCAGTATTTT. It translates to CASSLGTSGTPDTQYF.

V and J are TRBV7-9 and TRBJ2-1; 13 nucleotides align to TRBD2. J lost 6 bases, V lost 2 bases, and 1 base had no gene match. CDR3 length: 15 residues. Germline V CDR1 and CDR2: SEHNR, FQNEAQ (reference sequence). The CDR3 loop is CASSLRLAGGNEQFF. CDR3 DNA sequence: TGTGCCAGCAGCTTAAGACTAGCGGGGGGCAATGAGCAGTTCTTC. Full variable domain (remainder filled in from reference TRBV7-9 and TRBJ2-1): DTGVSQNPRHKITKRGQNVTFRCDPISEHNRLYWYRQTLGQGPEFLTYFQNEAQLEKSRLLSDRFSAERPKGSFSTLEIQRTEQGDSAMYLCASSLRLAGGNEQFFGPGTRLTVL.

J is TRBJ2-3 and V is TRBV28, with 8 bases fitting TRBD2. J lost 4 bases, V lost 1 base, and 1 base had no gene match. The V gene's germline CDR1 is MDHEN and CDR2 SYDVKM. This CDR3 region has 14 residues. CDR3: CASSLSTSADTQYF. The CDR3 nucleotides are TGTGCCAGCAGTTTATCGACTAGCGCAGATACGCAGTATTTT.

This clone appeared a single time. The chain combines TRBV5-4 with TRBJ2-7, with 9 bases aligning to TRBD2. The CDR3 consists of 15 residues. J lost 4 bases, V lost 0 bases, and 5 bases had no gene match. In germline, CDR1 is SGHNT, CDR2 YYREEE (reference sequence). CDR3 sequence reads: CASSLVAGAVYEQYF. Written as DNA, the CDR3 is TGTGCCAGCAGCTTGGTAGCGGGAGCGGTATACGAGCAGTACTTC.

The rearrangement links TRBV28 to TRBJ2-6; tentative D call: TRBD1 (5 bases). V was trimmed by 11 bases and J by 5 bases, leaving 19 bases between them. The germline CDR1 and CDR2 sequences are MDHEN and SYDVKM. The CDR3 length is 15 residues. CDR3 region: CAVGPPALRANVLTF. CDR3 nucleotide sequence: TGTGCCGTGGGGCCCCCAGCTTTGAGGGCCAACGTCCTGACTTTC.

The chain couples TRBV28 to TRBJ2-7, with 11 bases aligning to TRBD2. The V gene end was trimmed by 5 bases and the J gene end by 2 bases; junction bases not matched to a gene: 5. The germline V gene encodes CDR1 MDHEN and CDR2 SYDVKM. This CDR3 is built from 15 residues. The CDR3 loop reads CASSPISGGAYEQYF. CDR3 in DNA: TGTGCCAGCAGTCCTATTAGCGGGGGGGCCTACGAGCAGTACTTC.

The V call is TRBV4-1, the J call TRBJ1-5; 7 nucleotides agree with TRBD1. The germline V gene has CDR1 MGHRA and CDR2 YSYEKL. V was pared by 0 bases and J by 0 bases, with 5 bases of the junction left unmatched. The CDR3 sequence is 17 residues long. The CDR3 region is CASSQDSGTVSNQPQHF. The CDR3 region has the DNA TGCGCCAGCAGCCAAGACTCCGGGACAGTTAGCAATCAGCCCCAGCATTTT.

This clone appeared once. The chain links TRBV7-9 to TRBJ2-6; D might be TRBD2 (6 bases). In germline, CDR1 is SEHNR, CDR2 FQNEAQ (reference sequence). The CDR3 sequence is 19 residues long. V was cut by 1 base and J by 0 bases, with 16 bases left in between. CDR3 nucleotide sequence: TGTGCCAGCAGCTTAGTCATCGGGAGCAGGGTCTCTGGGGCCAACGTCCTGACTTTC. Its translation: CASSLVIGSRVSGANVLTF.

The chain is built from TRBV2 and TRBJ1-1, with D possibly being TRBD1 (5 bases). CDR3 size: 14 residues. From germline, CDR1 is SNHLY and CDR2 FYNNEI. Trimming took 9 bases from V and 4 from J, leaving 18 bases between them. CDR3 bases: TGTGCCAGAAAGCTGGACCGGGACGTCACTGAAGCTTTCTTT. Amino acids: CARKLDRDVTEAFF. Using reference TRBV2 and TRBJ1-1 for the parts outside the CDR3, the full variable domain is EPEVTQTPSHQVTQMGQEVILRCVPISNHLYFYWYRQILGQKVEFLVSFYNNEISEKSEIFDDQFSVERPDGSNFTLKIRSTKLEDSAMYFCARKLDRDVTEAFFGQGTRLTVV.

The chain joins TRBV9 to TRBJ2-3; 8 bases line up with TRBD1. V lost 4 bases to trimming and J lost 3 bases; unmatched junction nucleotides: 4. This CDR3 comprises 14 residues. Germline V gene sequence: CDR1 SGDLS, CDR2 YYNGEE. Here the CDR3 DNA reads TGTGCCAGCAGCACCACAGGGGGTACAGATACGCAGTATTTT. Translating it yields CASSTTGGTDTQYF.

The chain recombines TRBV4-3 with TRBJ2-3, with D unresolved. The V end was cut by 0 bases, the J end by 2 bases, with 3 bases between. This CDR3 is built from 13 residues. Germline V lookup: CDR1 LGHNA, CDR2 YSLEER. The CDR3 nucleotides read TGCGCCAGCAGCCAAGATTACACAGATACGCAGTATTTT. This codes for CASSQDYTDTQYF.

The CDR3 is CASSPDTGQANQPQHF. The DNA for the CDR3 is TGTGCCAGCAGCCCTGACACAGGGCAGGCCAATCAGCCCCAGCATTTT. V and J are TRBV7-9 and TRBJ1-5; D is possibly TRBD1 (6 bases). With 5 bases removed from V and 3 bases from J, the gap between germline ends came to 17 bases. This CDR3 has 16 amino acids. Germline CDR1 reads SEHNR; CDR2 reads FQNEAQ (reference sequence).

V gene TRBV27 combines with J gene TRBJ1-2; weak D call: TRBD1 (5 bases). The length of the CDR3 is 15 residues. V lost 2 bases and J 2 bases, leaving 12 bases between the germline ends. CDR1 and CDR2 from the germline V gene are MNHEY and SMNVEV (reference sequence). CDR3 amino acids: CASSLGQGLNYGYTF. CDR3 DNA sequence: TGTGCCAGCAGTTTAGGGCAGGGCCTCAACTATGGCTACACCTTC.

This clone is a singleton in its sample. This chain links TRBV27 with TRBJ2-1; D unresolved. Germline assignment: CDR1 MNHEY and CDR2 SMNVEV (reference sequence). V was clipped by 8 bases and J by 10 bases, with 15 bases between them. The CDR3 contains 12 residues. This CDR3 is CASASLVREQFF. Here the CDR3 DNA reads TGTGCCAGCGCCTCCCTGGTCAGGGAGCAGTTCTTC.

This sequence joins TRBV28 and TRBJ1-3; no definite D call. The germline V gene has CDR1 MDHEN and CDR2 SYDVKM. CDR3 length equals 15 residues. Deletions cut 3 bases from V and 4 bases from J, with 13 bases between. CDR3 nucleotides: TGTGCCAGCAGTTTCCTCTACGGGTGGGGAAACACCATATATTTT. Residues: CASSFLYGWGNTIYF.

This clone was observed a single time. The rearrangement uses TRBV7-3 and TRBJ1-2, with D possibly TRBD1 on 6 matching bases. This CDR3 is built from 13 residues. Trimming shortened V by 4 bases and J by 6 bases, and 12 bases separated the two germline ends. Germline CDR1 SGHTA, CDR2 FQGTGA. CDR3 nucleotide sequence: TGTGCCAGCAGCTCCGGGGACATTGATGGCTACACCTTC. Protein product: CASSSGDIDGYTF.

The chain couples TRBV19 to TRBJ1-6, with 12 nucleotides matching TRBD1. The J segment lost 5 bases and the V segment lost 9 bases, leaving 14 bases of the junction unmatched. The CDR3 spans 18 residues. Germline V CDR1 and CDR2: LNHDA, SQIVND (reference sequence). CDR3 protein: CASSYISGQGANNSPLHF. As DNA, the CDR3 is TGTGCCAGCAGCTACATCTCGGGACAGGGGGCGAATAATTCACCCCTCCACTTT.

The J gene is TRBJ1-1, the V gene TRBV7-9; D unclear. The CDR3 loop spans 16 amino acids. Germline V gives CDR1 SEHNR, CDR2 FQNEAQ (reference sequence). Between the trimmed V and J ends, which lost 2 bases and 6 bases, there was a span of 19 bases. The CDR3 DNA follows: TGTGCCAGCAGCTTAAGCCTAAGGGTTAGAACCCCTGAAGCTTTCTTT. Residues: CASSLSLRVRTPEAFF.

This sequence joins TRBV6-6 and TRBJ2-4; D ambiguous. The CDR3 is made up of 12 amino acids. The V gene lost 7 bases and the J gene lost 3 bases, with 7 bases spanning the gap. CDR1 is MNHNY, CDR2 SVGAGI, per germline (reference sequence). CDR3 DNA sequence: TGTGCCAGCACGGGCAGCAAAAACATTCAGTACTTC. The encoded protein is CASTGSKNIQYF.

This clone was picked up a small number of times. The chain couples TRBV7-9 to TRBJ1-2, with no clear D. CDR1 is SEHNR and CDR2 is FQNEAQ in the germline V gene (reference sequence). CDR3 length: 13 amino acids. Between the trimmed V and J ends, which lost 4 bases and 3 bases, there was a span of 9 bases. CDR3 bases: TGTGCCAGCAGCTCAGAGAGCTACTATGGCTACACCTTC. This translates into CASSSESYYGYTF. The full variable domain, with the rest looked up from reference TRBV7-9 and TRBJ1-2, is DTGVSQNPRHKITKRGQNVTFRCDPISEHNRLYWYRQTLGQGPEFLTYFQNEAQLEKSRLLSDRFSAERPKGSFSTLEIQRTEQGDSAMYLCASSSESYYGYTFGSGTRLTVV.

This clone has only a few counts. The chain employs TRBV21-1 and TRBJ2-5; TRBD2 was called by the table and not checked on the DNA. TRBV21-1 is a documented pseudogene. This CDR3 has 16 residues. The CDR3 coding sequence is TGTGCCAGCAGACCCAAGCCGGGACTAGCCGGGGAGACCCAGTACTTC. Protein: CASRPKPGLAGETQYF.